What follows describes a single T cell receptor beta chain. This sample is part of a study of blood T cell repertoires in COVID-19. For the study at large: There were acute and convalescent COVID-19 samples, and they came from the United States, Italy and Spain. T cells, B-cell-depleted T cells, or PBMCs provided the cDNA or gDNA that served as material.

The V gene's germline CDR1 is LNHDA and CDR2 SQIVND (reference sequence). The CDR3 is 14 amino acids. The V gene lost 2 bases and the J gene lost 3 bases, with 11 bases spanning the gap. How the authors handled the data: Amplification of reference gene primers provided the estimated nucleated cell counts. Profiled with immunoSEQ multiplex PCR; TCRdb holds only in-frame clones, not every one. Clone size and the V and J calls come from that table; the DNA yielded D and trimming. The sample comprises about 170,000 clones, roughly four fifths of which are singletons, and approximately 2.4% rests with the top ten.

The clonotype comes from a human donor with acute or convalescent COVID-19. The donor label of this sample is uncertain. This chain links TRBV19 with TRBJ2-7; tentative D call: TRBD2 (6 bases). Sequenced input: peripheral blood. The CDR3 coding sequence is TGTGCCAGTAGTATACAGGGAGGAATCTACGAGCAGTACTTC. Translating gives CASSIQGGIYEQYF.